This T cell receptor beta chain was documented in a study of cytomegalovirus exposure and HLA in healthy donors. Of note for this clone: At one boundary the junction diverges from the germline segment, which might be a read error. Other DNA sequences in this specimen translate into the identical CDR3.

The CDR3 consists of 15 residues. Germline V gene data show CDR1 as KGHSH and CDR2 as LQKENI. With 60 Vbeta and 13 Jbeta primers, the PCR was carried out. Using immunoSEQ multiplex PCR, the repertoire was profiled, and TCRdb retains in-frame clones only, with some absent. Found here are about 95,000 clones, approximately 85% of them singletons; the top ten hold 3% to 3.5%. The sequenced sample was PBMCs. The TCR sequence derives from a man aged 25-45 years in good health and CMV-seropositive. V is TRBV18 and J is TRBJ1-1; maybe TRBD1 (5 bases). CDR3 nucleotides: TGTGCCAGCTCACCCCCCGTCGGGGGTATTGCTGAAGCCTTCTTT. Translating it yields CASSPPVGGIAEAFF. The variable domain in full, completed from reference TRBV18 and TRBJ1-1, reads NAGVMQNPRHLVRRRGQEARLRCSPMKGHSHVYWYRQLPEEGLKFMVYLQKENIIDESGMPKERFSAEFPKEGPSILRIQQVVRGDSAAYFCASSPPVGGIAEAFFGQGTRLTVV.